The 25 T cell receptor beta chains reported below all come from one sample, sequenced in a study of cytomegalovirus exposure and HLA in healthy donors. A multiplex PCR was run with 60 Vbeta primers and 13 Jbeta primers. Generated by immunoSEQ multiplex PCR, the TCRdb table keeps only in-frame clones and is missing some. Of 200,000 to 250,000 clones in the sample, about 70% were seen once. The sequenced sample consisted of PBMCs. These receptors originate from a young woman in good health and CMV-seronegative.

The table lists this clone with a few counts. This chain connects TRBV5-1 to TRBJ1-3; tentatively, D is TRBD1 (5 bases). The ends were cut back, 2 bases at V and 6 bases at J, with 15 bases in the middle. The germline V gene encodes CDR1 SGHRS and CDR2 YFSETQ. There are 15 residues in the CDR3. This CDR3 reads CASSFGNRLENTIYF. CDR3 sequence (DNA): TGCGCCAGCAGCTTTGGAAACAGGCTAGAAAACACCATATATTTT.

This chain joins TRBV12-5 and TRBJ2-1; D unresolved. The V and J ends lost 5 bases and 7 bases respectively, with 21 bases between them. The CDR3 totals 16 residues. In germline, CDR1 is LGHNT, CDR2 FRNRAP. DNA for the CDR3: TGTGCTAGTGGTCCATTTGCGGCCGGCCTTAGGAATGAGCAGTTCTTC. This sequence encodes CASGPFAAGLRNEQFF.

This chain connects TRBV18 to TRBJ2-4, with TRBD1 identical over 12 bases. With V trimmed by 3 bases and J by 6 bases, 12 bases remained unmatched. CDR1 KGHSH and CDR2 LQKENI come from the germline V gene. The CDR3 totals 18 residues. The CDR3 DNA is TGTGCCAGCTCACCCCGGAAGGGGACAGGGGGCGGTAGAAACATTCAGTACTTC. It specifies CASSPRKGTGGGRNIQYF.

The sample holds a few counts of this clone. At one of its ends the junction is not consistent with the germline gene, which may arise from a read error. The rearrangement joins TRBV5-1 to TRBJ2-2; 8 bases fit TRBD2. The CDR3 is made up of 15 amino acids. The V gene's germline CDR1 is SGHRS and CDR2 YFSETQ. In DNA, the CDR3 is TGCGCCAGCAGCTTGCCGGGGGGGAACGCCGGGGAGCTGTTTTTT. Residues: CASSLPGGNAGELFF.

The chain employs TRBV27 and TRBJ2-3; 7 positions agree with TRBD2. The CDR3 runs to 17 residues. Unmatched junction bases numbered 13, after V lost 4 bases and J lost 3 bases. Germline CDR1 reads MNHEY; CDR2 reads SMNVEV (reference sequence). The CDR3 bases are TGTGCCAGCAGTTCGCGCCCGGGACTAACCAGGACAGATACGCAGTATTTT. Amino acid sequence: CASSSRPGLTRTDTQYF.

The chain combines TRBV18 with TRBJ2-6; 7 bases are a match to TRBD1. CDR3 length equals 15 residues. Germline CDR1 KGHSH, CDR2 LQKENI. Germline trimming cut 5 bases from V and 4 bases from J; bases unmatched to any gene: 5. The CDR3 spells CASSTTGIGANVLTF. DNA of the CDR3: TGTGCCAGCTCAACGACAGGGATCGGGGCCAACGTCCTGACTTTC.

V and J are TRBV29-1 and TRBJ1-1; 8 bases map to TRBD1. CDR1 is SQVTM, CDR2 ANQGSEA, per germline. There are 14 residues in the CDR3. V shed 4 bases and J 2 bases; nucleotides not matched to a gene: 6. CDR3 DNA sequence: TGCAGCGTTGCCCGGACAGGGAGAAACACTGAAGCTTTCTTT. It yields the protein CSVARTGRNTEAFF.

This sequence joins TRBV6-5 and TRBJ1-1; the D is unclear. Between the trimmed V and J ends, which lost 2 bases and 6 bases, there was a span of 7 bases. There are 12 residues in the CDR3. Germline V gene sequence: CDR1 MNHEY, CDR2 SVGAGI. The CDR3 protein is CASSYMGSEAFF. The DNA for the CDR3 is TGTGCCAGCAGTTACATGGGCTCTGAAGCTTTCTTT.

This sequence joins TRBV10-1 and TRBJ2-7; D not resolved. Germline V gives CDR1 WNHNN, CDR2 SYGVQD (reference sequence). Deletions cut 3 bases from V and 6 bases from J, with 6 bases between. This CDR3 spans 11 amino acids. The CDR3 spells CASSDGLEQYF. The CDR3 DNA sequence: TGCGCCAGCAGTGACGGTCTCGAGCAGTACTTC.

This chain joins TRBV11-2 and TRBJ1-1; D might be TRBD1 (6 bases). The germline CDR1 and CDR2 sequences are SGHAT and FQNNGV. The CDR3 runs to 14 residues. Trimming took off 8 bases at V and 5 bases at J, with 18 bases between the two ends. Here the CDR3 reads CASGRVQGGTEAFF. CDR3 DNA sequence: TGTGCCAGCGGAAGGGTACAGGGCGGAACTGAAGCTTTCTTT.

The rearrangement joins TRBV2 to TRBJ1-2; the match to TRBD1 covers 12 bases. V gave up 6 bases and J gave up 7 bases; unmatched junction bases: 15. CDR1 and CDR2 from the germline V gene are SNHLY and FYNNEI. This CDR3 spans 17 amino acids. The DNA of the CDR3 is TGTGCCAGCAGCTACCCGGGACAGGGGGCCTATGGGCTTGGCTACACCTTC. It translates to CASSYPGQGAYGLGYTF.

This clone was detected only a few times. Other nucleotide sequences in the sample specify the same CDR3. The chain couples TRBV30 to TRBJ2-5; TRBD2 aligns across 8 bases. The CDR3 runs to 12 residues. The V and J ends lost 4 bases and 2 bases, in that order; junction bases with no gene match: 0. Germline values: CDR1 GTSNPN, CDR2 SVGIG (reference sequence). CDR3 nucleotides: TGTGCCTGGACTAGCGGGCAAGAGACCCAGTACTTC. Protein: CAWTSGQETQYF.

CDR3 nucleotide sequence: TGTGCCAGCAGCTTAGGGACAGTCCTACTCACTGGGGAGCTGTTTTTT. It yields the protein CASSLGTVLLTGELFF. The gene calls are TRBV7-9 and TRBJ2-2, with D maybe TRBD1 (6 bases). The CDR3 has 16 residues. Germline-derived CDR1 and CDR2 are SEHNR and FQNEAQ (reference sequence). V was trimmed by 1 base and J by 8 bases, leaving 17 bases between them.

The CDR3 DNA is TGTGCCAGCAGCTTAGATCCTAGCGGCACTGAAGCTTTCTTT. Residues: CASSLDPSGTEAFF. V gene TRBV11-2 combines with J gene TRBJ1-1; no firm D call. The CDR3 is 14 amino acids. Trimming stripped 0 bases from V and 4 bases from J, with 9 bases between. Germline V gene lookup returns CDR1 SGHAT and CDR2 FQNNGV.

The chain has TRBV4-1 and TRBJ1-1; no reliable D call. V dropped 5 bases and J dropped 5 bases, with 12 bases sitting between them. The CDR3 has 13 residues. CDR1 and CDR2 from the germline V gene are MGHRA and YSYEKL. This chain's CDR3 is CASSEEGRTEAFF. In DNA form, the CDR3 reads TGCGCCAGCAGCGAGGAGGGTAGGACTGAAGCTTTCTTT.

This clone is a singleton in its sample. This chain uses TRBV6-1 with TRBJ2-7, with TRBD2 as a possible D gene (6 bases). Germline CDR1 reads MNHNS; CDR2 reads SASEGT. V lost 1 base and J lost 7, with 23 bases in between. The CDR3 length is 17 residues. The CDR3, as DNA: TGTGCCAGCAGTGAAGGATTGAGAGGGGCACCGGGGAGGGAGCAGTACTTC. Protein sequence: CASSEGLRGAPGREQYF.

This clone appeared once. CDR3 sequence reads: CASSFTGLTEAFF. The CDR3 DNA sequence: TGTGCCAGCAGTTTTACAGGGTTGACTGAAGCTTTCTTT. The chain links TRBV11-3 to TRBJ1-1; D is possibly TRBD1 (6 bases). This CDR3 contains 13 residues. The ends were cut back, 6 bases at V and 5 bases at J, with 13 bases in the middle. Germline-derived CDR1 and CDR2 are SGHNT and YENEEA. Full variable domain (rest looked up from reference TRBV11-3 and TRBJ1-1): EAGVVQSPRYKIIEKKQPVAFWCNPISGHNTLYWYLQNLGQGPELLIRYENEEAVDDSQLPKDRFSAERLKGVDSTLKIQPAELGDSAVYLCASSFTGLTEAFFGQGTRLTVV.

The chain carries TRBV5-6 and TRBJ1-2; possibly TRBD1 for D (5 bases). Trimming shortened V by 0 bases and J by 8 bases, and 17 bases separated the two germline ends. In germline, CDR1 is SGHDT, CDR2 YYEEEE. The CDR3 consists of 15 residues. CDR3: CASSLATVNYEGYTF. DNA of the CDR3: TGTGCCAGCAGCTTGGCGACAGTTAACTATGAGGGCTACACCTTC.

In nucleotides, the CDR3 is TGTGCCAGCAGCACGGGACTAGATGGCAATGAGCAGTTCTTC. Its protein product is CASSTGLDGNEQFF. The rearrangement uses TRBV7-9 and TRBJ2-1; 8 bases match TRBD2. V lost 5 bases to trimming and J lost 6 bases; unmatched junction nucleotides: 6. CDR3 size: 14 residues. Germline assignment: CDR1 SEHNR and CDR2 FQNEAQ (reference sequence).

The V gene is TRBV27, the J gene TRBJ1-4; TRBD1 aligns across 7 bases. The V gene's germline CDR1 is MNHEY and CDR2 SMNVEV (reference sequence). The CDR3 sequence is 13 residues long. Trimming cost V 5 bases and J 7 bases; bases outside gene matches: 4. The CDR3 spells CASSTTGAEKLFF. The DNA of the CDR3 is TGTGCCAGCAGTACCACAGGGGCTGAAAAACTGTTTTTT.

The rearrangement links TRBV29-1 to TRBJ1-1, with 9 bases that match TRBD1. Germline V lookup: CDR1 SQVTM, CDR2 ANQGSEA. The CDR3 contains 13 residues. The V and J ends lost 5 bases and 1 base, in that order; junction bases with no gene match: 2. The CDR3 is CSVRGQGNTEAFF. CDR3 DNA: TGCAGCGTTCGGGGACAGGGGAACACTGAAGCTTTCTTT.

This chain links TRBV5-8 with TRBJ2-2; 7 bases agree with TRBD1. There are 16 residues in the CDR3. Germline CDR1 reads SGHTS; CDR2 reads YDEGEE. With V trimmed by 1 base and J by 4 bases, 7 bases remained unmatched. The CDR3 is CASSLTQGEGTGELFF. In DNA, the CDR3 is TGTGCCAGCAGCTTGACCCAGGGGGAAGGCACCGGGGAGCTGTTTTTT.

This clone was observed a handful of times. The chain carries TRBV6-1 and TRBJ1-2; 9 bases align to TRBD1. The junction had 2 bases not matched to a gene; V was cut back by 8 bases and J by 4 bases. The CDR3 loop spans 12 amino acids. Germline assignment: CDR1 MNHNS and CDR2 SASEGT. The CDR3 DNA reads TGTGCCAGCGGGACAGGGAGCTATGGCTACACCTTC. Translating gives CASGTGSYGYTF.

Concerning this clone: The same CDR3 also results from other DNA sequences found in this sample. The V and J genes are TRBV5-4 and TRBJ1-1; D is possibly TRBD1 (5 bases). With 0 bases removed from V and 0 bases from J, the gap between germline ends came to 6 bases. The CDR3 runs to 14 residues. Germline CDR1 reads SGHNT; CDR2 reads YYREEE (reference sequence). The CDR3 loop reads CASSLGGVNTEAFF. The CDR3 nucleotides read TGTGCCAGCAGCTTGGGGGGCGTGAACACTGAAGCTTTCTTT.

The rearrangement joins TRBV18 to TRBJ2-7; D possibly corresponds to TRBD1 (5 bases). Per germline, CDR1 KGHSH and CDR2 LQKENI. The V end was cut by 6 bases, the J end by 3 bases, with 9 bases between. The CDR3 contains 12 residues. The CDR3 loop is CASSFDSYEQYF. As DNA, the CDR3 is TGTGCCAGCTCCTTCGACAGCTACGAGCAGTACTTC.